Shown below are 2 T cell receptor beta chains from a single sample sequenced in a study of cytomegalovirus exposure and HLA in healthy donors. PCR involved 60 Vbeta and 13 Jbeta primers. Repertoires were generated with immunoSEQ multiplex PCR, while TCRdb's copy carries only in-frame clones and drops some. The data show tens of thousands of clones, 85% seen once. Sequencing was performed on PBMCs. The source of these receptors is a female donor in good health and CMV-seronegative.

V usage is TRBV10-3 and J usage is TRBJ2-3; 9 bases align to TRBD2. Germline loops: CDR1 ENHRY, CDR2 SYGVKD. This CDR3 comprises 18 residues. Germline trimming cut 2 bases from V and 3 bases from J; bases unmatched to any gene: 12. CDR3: CAISELNLAGDRTDTQYF. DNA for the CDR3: TGTGCCATCAGTGAGCTGAATTTAGCGGGAGATAGGACAGATACGCAGTATTTT.

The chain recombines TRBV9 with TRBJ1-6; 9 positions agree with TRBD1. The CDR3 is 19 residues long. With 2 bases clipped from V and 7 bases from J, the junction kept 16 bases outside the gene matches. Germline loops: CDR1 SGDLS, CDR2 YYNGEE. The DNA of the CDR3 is TGTGCCAGCAGCGTTTCCCTCATGACAGGGGGTAATGAAAATTCACCCCTCCACTTT. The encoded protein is CASSVSLMTGGNENSPLHF.